These T cell receptor beta chains were read from a single sample in a study of blood T cell repertoires in COVID-19. Measured with immunoSEQ multiplex PCR; TCRdb has only the in-frame clones, and not every one. The sample holds roughly 320,000 clones, 65% to 90% seen once. Sequencing was done on a sample of peripheral blood. The receptors come from a human donor in a cohort sampled during active COVID-19. Both conserved end residues are part of each CDR3. A D gene is named only where the DNA matches it firmly. Size values are once, few and many counts, or a class for expanded clones, and some rows have none.

j_gene	d_gene	v_gene	abundance	CDR3aa	CDR3nt
TRBJ2-7	-	TRBV18	-	CASSPQQGSYEQYF	TGTGCCAGCTCACCACAGCAGGGATCCTACGAGCAGTACTTC
TRBJ1-2	-	TRBV7-9	-	CASSWQVTLTTNYGYTF	TGTGCCAGCAGCTGGCAAGTCACCCTGACAACTAACTATGGCTACACCTTC
TRBJ2-1	TRBD1	TRBV6-1	once	CASSEWGQGANNEQFF	TGTGCCAGCAGTGAATGGGGACAGGGGGCAAACAATGAGCAGTTCTTC
TRBJ2-1	TRBD1	TRBV9	-	CASSGGPRDRGVDEQFF	TGTGCCAGCAGCGGTGGGCCGCGGGACAGGGGCGTCGATGAGCAGTTCTTC
TRBJ2-3	TRBD2	TRBV27	-	CASYPFLDPLAGGTDTQYF	TGTGCCAGCTACCCCTTCTTGGACCCACTAGCGGGGGGAACAGATACGCAGTATTTT
TRBJ2-2	-	TRBV6-4	-	CASSEAPGTGELFF	TGTGCCAGCAGTGAGGCCCCGGGGACCGGGGAGCTGTTTTTT
TRBJ1-2	TRBD1	TRBV28	-	CASSLFGDSSNYGYTF	TGTGCCAGCAGTTTATTCGGGGACAGTTCTAACTATGGCTACACCTTC
TRBJ1-6	TRBD1	TRBV9	-	CASGGTGDRSPLHF	TGTGCCAGCGGAGGGACAGGGGATCGGTCACCCCTCCACTTT
TRBJ2-2	-	TRBV29-1	-	CSVLGHPNTGELFF	TGCAGCGTCCTGGGACACCCGAACACCGGGGAGCTGTTTTTT
TRBJ2-5	TRBD2	TRBV28	-	CASTYGTSGTQETQYF	TGTGCCAGCACCTACGGGACTAGCGGCACCCAAGAGACCCAGTACTTC
TRBJ2-7	TRBD1	TRBV5-1	-	CASSPRGLEQYF	TGCGCCAGCAGCCCGAGGGGGCTCGAGCAGTACTTC
TRBJ1-2	TRBD1	TRBV24-1	-	CATSDDGTGDYGYTF	TGTGCCACCAGTGATGACGGGACAGGGGATTATGGCTACACCTTC
TRBJ2-1	-	TRBV19	-	CASTYGGYNEQFF	TGTGCCAGTACTTACGGGGGCTACAATGAGCAGTTCTTC
TRBJ2-3	-	TRBV21-1	once	CASSKRGGQGRIADTQYF	TGTGCCAGCAGCAAGAGGGGTGGACAGGGGCGAATCGCAGATACGCAGTATTTT
TRBJ1-1	-	TRBV28	once	CASSLIRQRNTEAFF	TGTGCCAGCAGTTTAATCCGACAGAGAAACACTGAAGCTTTCTTT
TRBJ2-7	-	TRBV7-9	-	CASSPLKRKGAEQYF	TGTGCCAGCAGCCCCCTCAAGCGGAAAGGTGCCGAGCAGTACTTC
TRBJ1-2	TRBD1	TRBV6-5	-	CASSRGQGASGYTF	TGTGCCAGCAGCCGGGGACAGGGGGCCTCCGGCTACACCTTC
TRBJ1-6	-	TRBV7-3	few	CASSIGAGTNSPLHF	TGTGCCAGCAGCATAGGGGCAGGGACAAATTCACCCCTCCACTTT
TRBJ2-2	TRBD1	TRBV11-3	-	CASSLVGGTTGELFF	TGTGCCAGCAGCTTAGTAGGGGGCACCACCGGGGAGCTGTTTTTT
TRBJ2-3	-	TRBV3-1/TRBV3-2	-	CASSLGSTDTQYF	TGTGCCAGCAGCCTCGGGTCCACAGATACGCAGTATTTT
TRBJ2-5	TRBD2	TRBV20-1	-	CSASGTSGTTETQYF	TGCAGTGCTAGTGGGACTAGCGGAACCACGGAGACCCAGTACTTC
TRBJ1-5	-	TRBV6-5	-	CASGPNQPQHF	TGTGCCAGCGGCCCCAATCAGCCCCAGCATTTT
TRBJ1-2	TRBD1	TRBV4-1	few	CASSQQLTGGLGYGYTF	TGCGCCAGCAGCCAACAGCTAACAGGGGGATTAGGGTATGGCTACACCTTC
TRBJ1-2	-	TRBV21-1	-	CASSKGQTNYGYTF	TGTGCCAGCAGCAAGGGGCAGACTAACTATGGCTACACCTTC
TRBJ1-5	-	TRBV12-3/TRBV12-4	-	CASSLEGDQPQHF	TGTGCCAGCAGTTTGGAAGGGGATCAGCCCCAGCATTTT
TRBJ1-2	-	TRBV6-6	-	CASKNPGVVGYGYTF	TGTGCCAGCAAAAACCCGGGGGTCGTCGGCTATGGCTACACCTTC
TRBJ2-1	-	TRBV6-6	-	CASSAGTYNEQFF	TGTGCCAGCAGCGCCGGGACCTACAATGAGCAGTTCTTC
TRBJ1-2	TRBD1	TRBV6-5	few	CASRTGVGYTF	TGTGCCAGCAGGACAGGGGTCGGCTACACCTTC
TRBJ2-5	-	TRBV7-9	-	CASSLVLLALETQYF	TGTGCCAGCAGCTTAGTACTACTAGCTCTCGAGACCCAGTACTTC
TRBJ1-6	-	TRBV7-8	once	CASSLTDRLYSPLHF	TGTGCCAGCAGCTTAACAGACAGACTTTATTCACCCCTCCACTTT
TRBJ2-2	-	TRBV19	-	CASSIEIAGELFF	TGTGCCAGTAGTATAGAAATCGCCGGGGAGCTGTTTTTT
TRBJ1-2	-	TRBV12-3/TRBV12-4	once	CASTQTNNYGYTF	TGTGCCAGCACCCAGACAAATAACTATGGCTACACCTTC
TRBJ2-3	-	TRBV5-6	-	CASSPGPGHTDTQYF	TGTGCCAGCAGCCCCGGCCCAGGCCACACAGATACGCAGTATTTT
TRBJ2-1	TRBD1	TRBV6-4	-	CASSVYRGHEQFF	TGTGCCAGCAGTGTATACAGGGGCCATGAGCAGTTCTTC
TRBJ1-6	-	TRBV30	-	CAWSVHGVSPLHF	TGTGCCTGGAGTGTACACGGGGTTTCACCCCTCCACTTT
TRBJ2-3	TRBD1	TRBV9	-	CASSAPRGGPTDTQYF	TGTGCCAGCAGCGCCCCGCGAGGGGGCCCCACAGATACGCAGTATTTT
TRBJ1-4	-	TRBV24-1	-	CATSARDTEKLFF	TGTGCCACCAGTGCTCGGGATACTGAAAAACTGTTTTTT
TRBJ2-1	-	TRBV27	-	CASSLEGLGYNEQFF	TGTGCCAGCAGTTTAGAGGGTCTGGGATACAATGAGCAGTTCTTC
TRBJ1-4	TRBD1	TRBV27	-	CASSSRYRGTNEKLFF	TGTGCCAGCAGTTCTCGCTACAGGGGAACTAATGAAAAACTGTTTTTT
TRBJ2-7	-	TRBV19	-	CASKRGLTSYEQYF	TGTGCCAGTAAGCGAGGACTTACCTCCTACGAGCAGTACTTC
TRBJ1-1	-	TRBV7-9	-	CASSPHEGEAFF	TGTGCCAGCAGCCCCCATGAGGGAGAAGCTTTCTTT
TRBJ1-5	-	TRBV27	-	CASSLRRGSNQPQHF	TGTGCCAGCAGTTTGAGAAGGGGGAGCAATCAGCCCCAGCATTTT